A selection of T cell receptor beta chains follows, all from one sample in a study of CD8 T cells in Susac syndrome. TCRdb redid the calling of the immunoSEQ multiplex PCR reads with MiXCR, one entry per CDR3 protein. The sample lists around 130,000 distinct CDR3 sequences; 94% were seen once. Sequencing was performed on CD4+ T cells from PBMCs. Every receptor here comes from a human donor in good health. CDR3s leave out the opening cysteine and the closing phenylalanine or tryptophan. Fields, in order: J gene, clone size, V gene, CDR3 protein. Not all rows give a size; the values are once, few, many and, for expanded clones, a class.

j_call: TRBJ2-6; clone_size: -; v_call: TRBV14; cdr3_aa: ASSLSWGSGANVLT
j_call: TRBJ2-3; clone_size: -; v_call: TRBV18; cdr3_aa: ASSPPETDTQY
j_call: TRBJ2-5; clone_size: -; v_call: TRBV20-1; cdr3_aa: SARDFRDETQY
j_call: TRBJ2-7; clone_size: -; v_call: TRBV3-1; cdr3_aa: ASSQAFGGQSSYEQY
j_call: TRBJ2-7; clone_size: -; v_call: TRBV19; cdr3_aa: ASIRSEYSYEQY
j_call: TRBJ1-2; clone_size: -; v_call: TRBV30; cdr3_aa: ACRTGNDLGYT
j_call: TRBJ1-6; clone_size: -; v_call: TRBV5-4; cdr3_aa: ASSWGNSPLH
j_call: TRBJ1-4; clone_size: -; v_call: TRBV4-2; cdr3_aa: ASSQGGKLDEKLF
j_call: TRBJ1-5; clone_size: -; v_call: TRBV20-1; cdr3_aa: SALYRAKGQPQH
j_call: TRBJ2-7; clone_size: once; v_call: TRBV29-1; cdr3_aa: SVPGQNVYEQY
j_call: TRBJ2-2; clone_size: -; v_call: TRBV25-1; cdr3_aa: ASSGGLYDHGELF
j_call: TRBJ2-1; clone_size: -; v_call: TRBV2; cdr3_aa: ASSESGTTFNEQF
j_call: TRBJ2-1; clone_size: once; v_call: TRBV7-7; cdr3_aa: ASSPGTTSSYNEQF
j_call: TRBJ1-4; clone_size: -; v_call: TRBV9; cdr3_aa: ASSAPGQYPEKLF
j_call: TRBJ2-7; clone_size: -; v_call: TRBV18; cdr3_aa: ASSPIGNSYEQY
j_call: TRBJ2-1; clone_size: -; v_call: TRBV7-9; cdr3_aa: ASSSGGSSYNEQF
j_call: TRBJ1-5; clone_size: -; v_call: TRBV10-2; cdr3_aa: ASSARELLDQPQH
j_call: TRBJ2-5; clone_size: -; v_call: TRBV14; cdr3_aa: ASSRKPGQRLGETQY
j_call: TRBJ2-1; clone_size: -; v_call: TRBV19; cdr3_aa: ASGGHEQF
j_call: TRBJ1-1; clone_size: -; v_call: TRBV6-5; cdr3_aa: ASSYSQRLNTEAF
j_call: TRBJ2-3; clone_size: once; v_call: TRBV6-1; cdr3_aa: ASSAYGTTDTQY
j_call: TRBJ2-7; clone_size: -; v_call: TRBV6-6; cdr3_aa: ASSSIAVYEQY
j_call: TRBJ2-1; clone_size: once; v_call: TRBV29-1; cdr3_aa: SVEGDLAVEQF
j_call: TRBJ2-7; clone_size: -; v_call: TRBV6-2/TRBV6-3; cdr3_aa: ASSYPGQDYEQY